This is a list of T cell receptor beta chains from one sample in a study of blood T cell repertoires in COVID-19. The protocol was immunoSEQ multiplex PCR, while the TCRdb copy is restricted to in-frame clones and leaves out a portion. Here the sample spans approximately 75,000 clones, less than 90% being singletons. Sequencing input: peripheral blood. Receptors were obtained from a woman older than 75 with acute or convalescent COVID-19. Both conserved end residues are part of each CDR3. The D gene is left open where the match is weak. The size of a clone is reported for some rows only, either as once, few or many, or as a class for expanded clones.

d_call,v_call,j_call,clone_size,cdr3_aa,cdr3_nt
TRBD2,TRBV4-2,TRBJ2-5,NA,CASSQDSRGGAETQYF,TGTGCCAGCAGCCAAGATAGTCGGGGGGGCGCCGAGACCCAGTACTTC
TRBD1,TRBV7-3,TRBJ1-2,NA,CASSLNRGGYTF,TGTGCCAGCAGCTTAAACAGGGGCGGCTACACCTTC
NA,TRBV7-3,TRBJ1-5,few,CASSWTRNQPQHF,TGTGCCAGCAGCTGGACACGCAATCAGCCCCAGCATTTT
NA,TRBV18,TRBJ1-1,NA,CASSPTELTEAFF,TGTGCCAGCTCACCGACGGAGCTCACTGAAGCTTTCTTT
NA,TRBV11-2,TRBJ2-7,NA,CASSLVEAGVYEQYF,TGTGCCAGCAGCTTAGTGGAGGCAGGGGTCTACGAGCAGTACTTC
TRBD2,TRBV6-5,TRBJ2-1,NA,CASVAGTSGNNEQFF,TGTGCCAGCGTAGCAGGAACTAGCGGGAACAATGAGCAGTTCTTC
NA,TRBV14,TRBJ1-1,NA,CASSQDLQKTFF,TGTGCCAGCAGCCAAGATCTCCAGAAGACTTTCTTT
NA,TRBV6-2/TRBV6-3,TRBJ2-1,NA,CASSYVTVRSYNEQFF,TGTGCCAGCAGTTACGTTACGGTCCGCTCCTACAATGAGCAGTTCTTC
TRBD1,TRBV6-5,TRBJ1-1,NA,CASISTGGKGEAFF,TGTGCCAGCATTTCAACAGGGGGTAAAGGTGAAGCTTTCTTT
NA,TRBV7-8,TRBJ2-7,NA,CASSFGDFYYEQYF,TGTGCCAGCAGCTTCGGGGACTTTTACTACGAGCAGTACTTC
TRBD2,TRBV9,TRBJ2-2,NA,CASSAHSGPNTGELFF,TGTGCCAGCAGCGCCCATAGCGGGCCAAACACCGGGGAGCTGTTTTTT
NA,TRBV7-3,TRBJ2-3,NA,CASSLAYTDTQYF,TGTGCCAGCAGCTTGGCTTACACAGATACGCAGTATTTT
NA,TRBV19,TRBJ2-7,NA,CASRDSLTSLSYEQYF,TGTGCCAGTAGGGACTCGCTGACGTCATTGTCCTACGAGCAGTACTTC
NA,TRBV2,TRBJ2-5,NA,CASSEALRTISGTQYF,TGTGCCAGCAGTGAAGCCCTAAGGACTATTTCAGGGACCCAGTACTTC
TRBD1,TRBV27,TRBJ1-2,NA,CASSSNQGVGYGYTF,TGTGCCAGCAGCTCCAACCAGGGGGTCGGGTATGGCTACACCTTC
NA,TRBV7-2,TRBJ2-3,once,CASSYGFTDTQYF,TGTGCCAGCAGTTACGGGTTCACAGATACGCAGTATTTT
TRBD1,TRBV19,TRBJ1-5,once,CASSFRQGAYQPQHF,TGTGCCAGTAGTTTCAGACAGGGGGCTTATCAGCCCCAGCATTTT
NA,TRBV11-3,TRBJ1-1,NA,CASSVGGPTEAFF,TGTGCCAGCAGCGTCGGGGGACCGACTGAAGCTTTCTTT
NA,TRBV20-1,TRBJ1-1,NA,CSASRGMNTEAFF,TGCAGTGCTAGTAGAGGCATGAACACTGAAGCTTTCTTT
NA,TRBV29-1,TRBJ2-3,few,CSVATDRRGWGQYF,TGCAGCGTTGCAACAGACCGCCGGGGGTGGGGGCAGTATTTT
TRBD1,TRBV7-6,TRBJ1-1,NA,CASSLASTGPNTEAFF,TGTGCCAGCAGCTTAGCTTCGACAGGGCCGAACACTGAAGCTTTCTTT
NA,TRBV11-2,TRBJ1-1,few,CASSFMTTGNTEAFF,TGTGCCAGCAGCTTCATGACCACAGGGAACACTGAAGCTTTCTTT
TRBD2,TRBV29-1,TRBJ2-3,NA,CSAEGGLAVYTQYF,TGCAGCGCCGAGGGGGGACTAGCCGTTTATACGCAGTATTTT
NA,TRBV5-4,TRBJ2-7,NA,CASSLPGFYEQYF,TGTGCCAGCAGCTTGCCAGGATTCTACGAGCAGTACTTC
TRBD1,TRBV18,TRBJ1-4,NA,CASSPQGAAPRGTNEKLFF,TGTGCCAGCTCCCCACAGGGGGCTGCACCTAGAGGGACTAATGAAAAACTGTTTTTT
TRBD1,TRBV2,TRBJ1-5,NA,CASSGGTGVRQPQHF,TGTGCCAGCAGTGGAGGGACAGGGGTGAGGCAGCCCCAGCATTTT